The source of this TCR beta chain is a study of blood T cell repertoires in COVID-19. Overall study: There were acute and convalescent COVID-19 samples, and they came from the United States, Italy and Spain.

Measured with immunoSEQ multiplex PCR; TCRdb has only the in-frame clones, and not every one. The data show just over 90,000 clones, with almost 80% seen just once and 15% to 20% held by the top ten. The ends lost 7 bases at V and 6 bases at J; junction bases unmatched: 9. The germline CDR1 and CDR2 sequences are MNHEY and SVGAGI. This CDR3 spans 15 amino acids. The V call is TRBV6-5, the J call TRBJ2-1; 10 nucleotides agree with TRBD1. Sequenced sample: peripheral blood. This receptor was identified in a human donor in a cohort sampled during active COVID-19. CDR3 sequence: CASTAGTGDSNEQFF. CDR3 sequence (DNA): TGTGCCAGCACCGCCGGGACAGGGGATTCCAATGAGCAGTTCTTC.